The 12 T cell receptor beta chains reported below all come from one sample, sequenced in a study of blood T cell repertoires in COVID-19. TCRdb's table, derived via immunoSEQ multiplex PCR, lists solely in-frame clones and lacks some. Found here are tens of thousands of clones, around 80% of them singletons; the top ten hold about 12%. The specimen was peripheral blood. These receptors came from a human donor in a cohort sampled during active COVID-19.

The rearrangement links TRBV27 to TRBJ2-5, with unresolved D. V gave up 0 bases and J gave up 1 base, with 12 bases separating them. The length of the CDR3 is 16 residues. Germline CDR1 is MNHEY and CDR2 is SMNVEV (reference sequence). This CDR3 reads CASSLSPAVTQETQYF. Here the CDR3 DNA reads TGTGCCAGCAGTTTATCCCCTGCGGTTACCCAAGAGACCCAGTACTTC.

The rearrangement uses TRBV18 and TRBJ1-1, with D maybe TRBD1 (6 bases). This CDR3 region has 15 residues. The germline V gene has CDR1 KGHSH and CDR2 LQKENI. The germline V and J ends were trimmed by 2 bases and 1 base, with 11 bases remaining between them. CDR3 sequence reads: CASSPRGTSNTEAFF. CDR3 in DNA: TGTGCCAGCTCACCAAGGGGGACATCGAACACTGAAGCTTTCTTT.

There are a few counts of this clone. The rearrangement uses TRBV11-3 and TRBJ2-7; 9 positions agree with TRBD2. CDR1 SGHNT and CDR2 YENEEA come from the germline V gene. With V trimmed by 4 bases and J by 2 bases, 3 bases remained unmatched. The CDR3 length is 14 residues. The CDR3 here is CASSSGLAPYEQYF. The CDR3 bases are TGTGCCAGCAGCTCGGGACTAGCACCCTACGAGCAGTACTTC.

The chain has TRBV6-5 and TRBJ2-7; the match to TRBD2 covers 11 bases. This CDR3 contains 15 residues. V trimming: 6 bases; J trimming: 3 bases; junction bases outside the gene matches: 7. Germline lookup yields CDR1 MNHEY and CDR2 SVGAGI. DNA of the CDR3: TGTGCCAGCAGACTTACTAGCGGGGGATACTACGAGCAGTACTTC. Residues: CASRLTSGGYYEQYF.

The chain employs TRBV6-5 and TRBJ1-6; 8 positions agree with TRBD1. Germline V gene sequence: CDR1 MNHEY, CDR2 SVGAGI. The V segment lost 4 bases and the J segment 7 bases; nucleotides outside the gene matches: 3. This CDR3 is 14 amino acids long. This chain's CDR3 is CASSFGQGNSPLHF. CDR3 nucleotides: TGTGCCAGCAGTTTTGGACAGGGAAATTCACCCCTCCACTTT.

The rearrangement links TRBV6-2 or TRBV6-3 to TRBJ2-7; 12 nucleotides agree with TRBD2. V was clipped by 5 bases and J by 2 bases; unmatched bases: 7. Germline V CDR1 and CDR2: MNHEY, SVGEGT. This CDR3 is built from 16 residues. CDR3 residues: CASSRGTSGSPYEQYV. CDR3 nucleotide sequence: TGTGCCAGCAGTCGCGGGACTAGCGGGTCCCCCTACGAGCAGTACGTC.

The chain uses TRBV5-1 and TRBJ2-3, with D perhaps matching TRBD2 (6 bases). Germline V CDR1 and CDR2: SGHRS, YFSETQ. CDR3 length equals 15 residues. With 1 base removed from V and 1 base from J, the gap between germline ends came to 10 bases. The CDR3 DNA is TGCGCCAGCAGCTTGACGGCTAGCGGCACAGATACGCAGTATTTT. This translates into CASSLTASGTDTQYF.

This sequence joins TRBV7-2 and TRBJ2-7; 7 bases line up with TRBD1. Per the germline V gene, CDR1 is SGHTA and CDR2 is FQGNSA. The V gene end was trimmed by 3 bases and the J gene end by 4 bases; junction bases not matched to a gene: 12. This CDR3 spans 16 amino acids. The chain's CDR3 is CASSFIQGVRRYEQYF. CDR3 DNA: TGTGCCAGCAGCTTCATCCAGGGGGTACGTAGGTACGAGCAGTACTTC.

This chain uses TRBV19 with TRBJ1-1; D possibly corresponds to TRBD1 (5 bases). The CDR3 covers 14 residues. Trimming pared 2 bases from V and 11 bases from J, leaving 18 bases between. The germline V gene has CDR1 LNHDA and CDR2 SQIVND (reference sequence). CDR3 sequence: CASSITGEGSWAFF. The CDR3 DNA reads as TGTGCCAGTAGTATAACGGGGGAGGGGAGTTGGGCTTTCTTT.

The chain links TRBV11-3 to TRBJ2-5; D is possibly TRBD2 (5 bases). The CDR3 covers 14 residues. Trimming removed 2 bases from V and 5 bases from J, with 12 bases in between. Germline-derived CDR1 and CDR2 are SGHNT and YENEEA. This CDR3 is CASSLSGSVETQYF. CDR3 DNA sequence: TGTGCCAGCAGCTTAAGTGGGAGCGTGGAGACCCAGTACTTC.

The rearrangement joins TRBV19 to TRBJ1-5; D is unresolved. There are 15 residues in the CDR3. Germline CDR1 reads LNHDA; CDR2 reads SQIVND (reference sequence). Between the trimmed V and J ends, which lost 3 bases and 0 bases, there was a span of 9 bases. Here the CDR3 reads CASSIGVYSNQPQHF. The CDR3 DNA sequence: TGTGCCAGTAGTATCGGGGTTTATAGCAATCAGCCCCAGCATTTT.

The DNA of the CDR3 is TGTGCCAGCAGTTCCTCCGGGACAGGTTATCGGTTTTTT. Encoded protein: CASSSSGTGYRFF. The rearrangement links TRBV27 to TRBJ1-4; 8 nucleotides align to TRBD1. J lost 16 bases, V lost 4 bases, and 11 bases had no gene match. The length of the CDR3 is 13 residues. Germline-derived CDR1 and CDR2 are MNHEY and SMNVEV (reference sequence).